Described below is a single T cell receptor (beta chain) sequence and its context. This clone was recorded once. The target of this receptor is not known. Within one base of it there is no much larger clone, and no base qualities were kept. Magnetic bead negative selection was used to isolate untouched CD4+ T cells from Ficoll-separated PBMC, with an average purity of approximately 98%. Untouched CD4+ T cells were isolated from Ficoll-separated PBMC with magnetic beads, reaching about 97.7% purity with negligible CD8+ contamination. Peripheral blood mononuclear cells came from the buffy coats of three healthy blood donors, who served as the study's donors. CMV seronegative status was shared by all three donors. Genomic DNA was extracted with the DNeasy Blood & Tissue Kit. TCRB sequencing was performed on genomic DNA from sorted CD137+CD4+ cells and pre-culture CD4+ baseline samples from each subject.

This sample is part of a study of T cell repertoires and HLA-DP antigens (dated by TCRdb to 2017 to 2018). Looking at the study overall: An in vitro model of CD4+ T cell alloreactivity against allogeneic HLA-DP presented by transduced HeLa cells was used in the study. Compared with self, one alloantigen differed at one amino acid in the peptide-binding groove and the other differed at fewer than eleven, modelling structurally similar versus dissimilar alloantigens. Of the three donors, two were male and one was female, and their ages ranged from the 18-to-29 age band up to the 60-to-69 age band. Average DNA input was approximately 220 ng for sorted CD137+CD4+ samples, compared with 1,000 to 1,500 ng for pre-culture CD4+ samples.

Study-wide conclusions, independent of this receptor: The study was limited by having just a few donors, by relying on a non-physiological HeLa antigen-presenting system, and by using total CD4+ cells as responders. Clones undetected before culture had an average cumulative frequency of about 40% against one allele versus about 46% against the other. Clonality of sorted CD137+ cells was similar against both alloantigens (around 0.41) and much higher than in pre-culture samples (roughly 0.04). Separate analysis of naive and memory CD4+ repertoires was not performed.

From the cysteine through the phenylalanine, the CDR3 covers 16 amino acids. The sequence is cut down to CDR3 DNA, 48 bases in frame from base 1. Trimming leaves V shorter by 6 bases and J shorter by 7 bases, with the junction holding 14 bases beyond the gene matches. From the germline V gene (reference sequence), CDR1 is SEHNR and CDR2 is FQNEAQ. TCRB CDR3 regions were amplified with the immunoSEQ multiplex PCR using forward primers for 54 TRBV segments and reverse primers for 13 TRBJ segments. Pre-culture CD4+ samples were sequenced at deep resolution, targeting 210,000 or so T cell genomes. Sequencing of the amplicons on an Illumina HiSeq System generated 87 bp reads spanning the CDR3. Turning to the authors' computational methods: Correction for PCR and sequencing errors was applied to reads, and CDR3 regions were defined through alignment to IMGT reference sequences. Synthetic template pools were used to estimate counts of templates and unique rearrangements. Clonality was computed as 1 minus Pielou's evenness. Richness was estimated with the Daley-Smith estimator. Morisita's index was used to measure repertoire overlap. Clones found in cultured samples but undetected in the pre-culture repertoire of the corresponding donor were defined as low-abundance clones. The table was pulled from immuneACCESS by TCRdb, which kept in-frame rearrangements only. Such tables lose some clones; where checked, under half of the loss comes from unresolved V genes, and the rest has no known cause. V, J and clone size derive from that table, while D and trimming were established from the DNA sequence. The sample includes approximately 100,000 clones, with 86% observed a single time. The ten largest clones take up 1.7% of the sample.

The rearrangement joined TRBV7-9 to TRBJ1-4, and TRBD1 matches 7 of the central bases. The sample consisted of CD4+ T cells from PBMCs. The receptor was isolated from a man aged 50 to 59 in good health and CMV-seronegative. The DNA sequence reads TGTGCCAGCAGGGCCCCCGGGACAGCCGAGGGTGAAAAACTGTTTTTT. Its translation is CASRAPGTAEGEKLFF.